This T cell receptor beta chain comes out of a study of persistence of HIV-infected CD4 T cells. Overall study: Donors were ART-treated; their CMV- and Gag-responding CD4+ T cells were isolated. A couple of participants gave one leukapheresis sample; others gave up to about 200 mL blood repeatedly. Regarding the study as a whole: Antigen-responding cells were enriched for degenerate expanded CDR3beta sequences.

As for this clone: Its matching antigen is unknown.

Sequencing used immunoSEQ version 4 in survey mode. Clones were sequenced by immunoSEQ multiplex PCR, and TCRdb holds only the in-frame ones, with some missing. The sample lists about 28,000 clones; approximately 78% were seen once. Stimulation used 8.5 to 10 ug/mL lysate from CMV-infected fibroblasts. Memory cells lacking CD40L and CD69 with high CD45RO were sorted. Donors had CD4+ T cell counts above 400 cells/uL and were CMV-seropositive. V lost 4 bases, J lost 2 bases, and 16 bases stayed unmatched. Germline V gene sequence: CDR1 SGHDT, CDR2 YYEEEE. CDR3 size: 18 residues. The clonotype comes from an adult woman with HIV who was CMV-seropositive. The sample consisted of CD4+ T cells sorted from PBMCs after approximately 19-hour stimulation, taken from a patient who received antiretroviral therapy. The chain joins TRBV5-6 to TRBJ2-7; 9 bases match TRBD1. CDR3 amino acids: CASSGGPVRQGVTYEQYF. The CDR3 DNA is TGTGCCAGCAGCGGGGGGCCTGTCAGACAGGGGGTCACCTACGAGCAGTACTTC.